This is a list of T cell receptor beta chains from one sample in a study of blood T cell repertoires in COVID-19. Clones were read by immunoSEQ multiplex PCR, and TCRdb kept only the in-frame ones, dropping some. The sample lists about 380,000 clones, around 90% occurring once. Sequenced input: PBMCs or T cells enriched from blood (not recorded which). The source of these receptors is a woman aged 18 to 35 who had recovered from COVID-19. CDR3s include the opening cysteine and the closing phenylalanine or tryptophan. The D gene is left open where the match is weak. Clone sizes are given selectively: once, few, many, or a class where the clone is expanded.

>TRBV6-5|-|TRBJ1-2|TRBD1
CASSRRGQGNGYTF
TGTGCCAGCAGTCGGCGGGGACAGGGTAATGGCTACACCTTC
>TRBV5-1|-|TRBJ1-4|TRBD1
CASSRDTGDEKLFF
TGCGCCAGCAGCCGAGATACAGGGGATGAAAAACTGTTTTTT
>TRBV6-5|-|TRBJ1-6|-
CASSRPRSPLHF
TGTGCCAGCAGTCGCCCTAGGTCACCCCTCCACTTT
>TRBV7-9|-|TRBJ2-7|TRBD2
CASSSGLAYEQYF
TGTGCCAGCAGCAGCGGACTAGCCTACGAGCAGTACTTC
>TRBV30|once|TRBJ1-4|-
CAWSLGAGNEKLFF
TGTGCCTGGAGTTTAGGAGCGGGTAATGAAAAACTGTTTTTT
>TRBV3-1/TRBV3-2|-|TRBJ2-1|-
CASSQAGYPPNEQFF
TGTGCCAGCAGCCAAGCGGGTTATCCCCCAAATGAGCAGTTCTTC
>TRBV5-1|-|TRBJ1-1|-
CASSLGGPAEAFF
TGCGCCAGCAGCCTTGGCGGGCCCGCTGAAGCTTTCTTT
>TRBV28|-|TRBJ1-6|-
CAGGNGFINSPLHF
TGTGCCGGTGGAAACGGGTTTATTAATTCACCCCTCCACTTT
>TRBV9|-|TRBJ1-3|-
CASSFQRSGNTIYF
TGTGCCAGCAGCTTTCAGCGCTCTGGAAACACCATATATTTT
>TRBV6-5|-|TRBJ1-1|-
CASNPPAGEAFF
TGTGCCAGCAATCCCCCCGCCGGTGAAGCTTTCTTT
>TRBV9|-|TRBJ1-5|-
CASSSNRDKYSNQPQHF
TGTGCCAGCAGCTCGAACCGGGACAAATATAGCAATCAGCCCCAGCATTTT
>TRBV5-6|few|TRBJ1-1|-
CASGFGLRGLMNTEAFF
TGTGCCAGCGGATTTGGATTAAGGGGTCTAATGAACACTGAAGCTTTCTTT
>TRBV5-5|-|TRBJ1-2|-
CASSLAGVGYGYTF
TGTGCCAGCAGCTTGGCGGGGGTAGGGTATGGCTACACCTTC
>TRBV7-8|-|TRBJ1-1|-
CASSRELQGNTEAFF
TGTGCCAGCAGCCGAGAGCTACAGGGGAACACTGAAGCTTTCTTT